The next 6 T cell receptor beta chains were all read from a single sample in a study of T cells in localized non-small cell lung cancer. Profiled with immunoSEQ multiplex PCR; TCRdb holds only in-frame clones, not every one. The sample includes tens of thousands of clones, 85% to 95% seen only once; the top ten take around 6.9%. The specimen was peripheral blood, collected before any cancer treatment. Receptor source: a female donor aged 60 or older with stage I lung adenocarcinoma.

CDR3 nucleotide sequence: TGTGCCAGCTCACGACCTAGGGGGCCAGCTTTCTTT. It translates to CASSRPRGPAFF. This sequence joins TRBV18 and TRBJ1-1; 7 bases map to TRBD1. The CDR3 extends over 12 amino acids. CDR1 and CDR2 (germline): KGHSH, LQKENI. Trimming cost V 4 bases and J 10 bases; bases outside gene matches: 6.

This sequence joins TRBV7-9 and TRBJ2-3; 8 bases fit TRBD2. Unmatched junction bases numbered 10, after V lost 4 bases and J lost 4 bases. The V gene's germline CDR1 is SEHNR and CDR2 FQNEAQ (reference sequence). The CDR3 spans 16 residues. This CDR3 is CASSYGPGGPPDTQYF. CDR3 bases: TGTGCCAGCAGCTACGGACCGGGGGGGCCACCAGATACGCAGTATTTT.

The chain carries TRBV6-6 and TRBJ1-6, with a tentative D call TRBD1 (5 bases). The CDR3 contains 16 residues. CDR1 is MNHNY, CDR2 SVGAGI, per germline (reference sequence). With 0 bases removed from V and 8 bases from J, the gap between germline ends came to 14 bases. CDR3 DNA sequence: TGTGCCAGCAGTTACTCGACGGGACCCAAAGATTCACCCCTCCACTTT. Its translation is CASSYSTGPKDSPLHF.

This chain joins TRBV29-1 and TRBJ1-4; D ambiguous. Germline CDR1 is SQVTM and CDR2 is ANQGSEA. The CDR3 has 13 amino acids. Trimming stripped 3 bases from V and 4 bases from J, with 9 bases between. CDR3: CSVDGSLNEKLFF. In DNA form, the CDR3 reads TGCAGCGTTGACGGCAGCCTTAATGAAAAACTGTTTTTT.

V usage is TRBV4-1 and J usage is TRBJ1-1; no clear D. The V and J ends lost 4 bases and 4 bases respectively, with 16 bases between them. The CDR3 covers 15 residues. Germline V CDR1 and CDR2: MGHRA, YSYEKL. For the CDR3, the DNA is TGCGCCAGCAGCCTTGTCGACACCTGGGTCACTGAAGCTTTCTTT. Its protein product is CASSLVDTWVTEAFF.

The chain carries TRBV28 and TRBJ1-1; no firm D call. This CDR3 has 13 residues. V lost 7 bases, J lost 4 bases, and 13 bases lay in between. CDR1 MDHEN and CDR2 SYDVKM come from the germline V gene. This chain's CDR3 is CASTRGGSTEAFF. In DNA, the CDR3 is TGTGCCAGCACCCGGGGAGGTAGCACTGAAGCTTTCTTT.